This T cell receptor beta chain was found in a study of T cells expressing NK-cell markers. Regarding the study as a whole: Nothing established the HCMV specificity of expanded NKG2C+ T cell clones. Top CD8+ clonotypes included the dominant CD3+CD56+NKG2C+ clonotypes in six donors.

One entry per CDR3 protein, without DNA, is what TCRdb gives after re-calling the 5' RACE reads. Recorded for this sample: 300,000 to 500,000 distinct CDR3 sequences. A remark on this clonotype: Its antigen is currently unknown.

The clonotype originates from a woman aged 50 to 60 in good health. Specimen: blood T cells: a sorted CD56 or NKG2C T cell subset, CD4+ or CD8+ T cells, or bulk PBMC T cells (not recorded which).

CDR3 amino acids: CASSGRDLIRDTQYF. This sequence joins TRBV5-1 and TRBJ2-3; TCRdb proposes TRBD1, but this gene call is untestable without DNA. Germline values: CDR1 SGHRS, CDR2 YFSETQ. This CDR3 has 15 residues.